The 12 T cell receptor beta chains below were found in one sample sequenced in a study of a mutant IDH1 vaccine in newly diagnosed glioma. The sample's time point: week 11, during vaccination. Vaccination comprised doses that each held 300 ug of mutant IDH1 20-mer peptide, plus topical imiquimod. Antigens for these TCRs are unknown. Clones were read by immunoSEQ multiplex PCR, and TCRdb kept only the in-frame ones, dropping some. Among some 120,000 clones, around four fifths were seen once, and the ten largest hold 5.5%. This sample comprised PBMCs, obtained from a glioma patient whose treatment included an IDH1 peptide vaccine. Every receptor here comes from a man aged 35-49 years with glioma.

The chain couples TRBV5-4 to TRBJ1-1, with D unclear. V was trimmed by 2 bases and J by 0 bases, leaving 11 bases between them. CDR3 size: 15 residues. CDR1 is SGHNT and CDR2 is YYREEE in the germline V gene (reference sequence). The CDR3 DNA reads as TGTGCCAGCAGCTTTGAAGGGCGCATGAACACTGAAGCTTTCTTT. It is translated as CASSFEGRMNTEAFF.

The chain recombines TRBV11-2 with TRBJ2-7; D is uncertain. The CDR3 length is 13 residues. Per germline, CDR1 SGHAT and CDR2 FQNNGV. The germline V and J ends were trimmed by 2 bases and 1 base, with 6 bases remaining between them. The CDR3 loop reads CASSLSLSYEQYF. The CDR3, as DNA: TGTGCCAGCAGCTTATCCCTTTCCTACGAGCAGTACTTC.

This chain joins TRBV7-3 and TRBJ1-1, with a possible D match to TRBD1 (6 bases). Germline V gives CDR1 SGHTA, CDR2 FQGTGA. V was clipped by 8 bases and J by 0 bases, with 10 bases between them. The CDR3 has 13 residues. CDR3 DNA sequence: TGTGCCAGCCGGGGGGCGGTGAACACTGAAGCTTTCTTT. Its translation: CASRGAVNTEAFF.

The chain has TRBV5-6 and TRBJ2-7; tentatively, D is TRBD1 (6 bases). This CDR3 is built from 14 residues. Germline V gene data show CDR1 as SGHDT and CDR2 as YYEEEE. V was clipped by 7 bases and J by 2 bases, with 16 bases between them. CDR3 sequence reads: CASLTQGNPYEQYF. In DNA form, the CDR3 reads TGTGCCAGCTTAACTCAGGGGAATCCCTACGAGCAGTACTTC.

This CDR3 is CASSFEPSGRQETQYF. For the CDR3, the DNA is TGTGCCAGCAGCTTTGAGCCTAGCGGGAGGCAAGAGACCCAGTACTTC. The chain employs TRBV12-1 and TRBJ2-5; the table gives TRBD2 as D, unverified against the DNA. TRBV12-1 constitutes a pseudogene. The CDR3 is 16 amino acids.

This sequence joins TRBV12-5 and TRBJ2-3; D is undetermined. The V gene's germline CDR1 is LGHNT and CDR2 FRNRAP. V gave up 7 bases and J gave up 1 base, with 9 bases separating them. This CDR3 is built from 13 residues. The CDR3, as DNA: TGTGCTAGTGCTCCGGACCGCACAGATACGCAGTATTTT. It codes for CASAPDRTDTQYF.

The chain is built from TRBV11-2 and TRBJ2-2; the D is unclear. V lost 1 base and J lost 5, with 11 bases in between. There are 15 residues in the CDR3. The germline V gene has CDR1 SGHAT and CDR2 FQNNGV. CDR3 nucleotide sequence: TGTGCCAGCAGCTTAGTACTCAGTATGACCGGGGAGCTGTTTTTT. It translates to CASSLVLSMTGELFF.

This chain connects TRBV5-1 to TRBJ2-3; 12 bases are a match to TRBD2. In germline, CDR1 is SGHRS, CDR2 YFSETQ. This CDR3 spans 17 amino acids. The V and J ends lost 3 bases and 1 base, in that order; junction bases with no gene match: 6. CDR3 coding DNA: TGCGCCAGCAGCTCTCTGCGACTAGCGGGGGGCACAGATACGCAGTATTTT. It translates to CASSSLRLAGGTDTQYF.

The rearrangement uses TRBV4-3 and TRBJ2-3; TRBD2 aligns across 15 bases. The junction had 3 bases not matched to a gene; V was cut back by 4 bases and J by 7 bases. Germline-derived CDR1 and CDR2 are LGHNA and YSLEER. This CDR3 region has 15 residues. CDR3 nucleotides: TGCGCCAGCAGCCTCGGGACTAGCGGGGGGAATACGCAGTATTTT. It specifies CASSLGTSGGNTQYF.

This clone was seen just once. J is TRBJ2-2 and V is TRBV4-3; 13 bases match TRBD2. Germline CDR1 LGHNA, CDR2 YSLEER. This CDR3 contains 18 residues. Trimming cost V 4 bases and J 0 bases; bases outside gene matches: 5. For the CDR3, the DNA is TGCGCCAGCAGCCCTAAACTAGCGGGGGGGACGAACACCGGGGAGCTGTTTTTT. Amino acid sequence: CASSPKLAGGTNTGELFF.

The CDR3 coding sequence is TGTGCCTACACAGGGGGCAATGAGCAGTTCTTC. This sequence encodes CAYTGGNEQFF. This sequence joins TRBV30 and TRBJ2-1, with 8 bases aligning to TRBD1. The V gene's germline CDR1 is GTSNPN and CDR2 SVGIG (reference sequence). V lost 7 bases and J lost 6; bases outside the gene matches: 2. The CDR3 contains 11 residues.

This sequence joins TRBV5-1 and TRBJ2-1; 10 bases are shared with TRBD2. Trimming cost V 2 bases and J 5 bases; bases outside gene matches: 7. This CDR3 contains 16 residues. Germline CDR1 is SGHRS and CDR2 is YFSETQ. In DNA, the CDR3 is TGCGCCAGCAGCTTTTTCCTAGCGGGGGACCACAATGAGCAGTTCTTC. Protein product: CASSFFLAGDHNEQFF.